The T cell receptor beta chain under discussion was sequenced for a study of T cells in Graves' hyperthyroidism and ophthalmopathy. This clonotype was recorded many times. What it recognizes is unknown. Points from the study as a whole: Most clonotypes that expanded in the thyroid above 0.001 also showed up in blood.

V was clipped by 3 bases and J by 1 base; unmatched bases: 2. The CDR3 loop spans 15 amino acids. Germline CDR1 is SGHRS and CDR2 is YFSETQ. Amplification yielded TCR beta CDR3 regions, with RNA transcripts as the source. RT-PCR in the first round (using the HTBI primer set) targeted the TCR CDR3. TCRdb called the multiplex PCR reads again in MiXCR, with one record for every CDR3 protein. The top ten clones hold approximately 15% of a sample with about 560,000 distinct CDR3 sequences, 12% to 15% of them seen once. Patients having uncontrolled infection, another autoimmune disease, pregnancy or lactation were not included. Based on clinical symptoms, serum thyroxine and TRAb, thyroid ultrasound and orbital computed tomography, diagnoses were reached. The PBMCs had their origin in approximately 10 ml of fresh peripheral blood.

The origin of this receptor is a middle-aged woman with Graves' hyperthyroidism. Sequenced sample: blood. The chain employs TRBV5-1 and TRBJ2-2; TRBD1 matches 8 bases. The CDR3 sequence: CASSSGTGNTGELFF. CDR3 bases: TGCGCCAGCAGCTCCGGGACAGGGAACACCGGGGAGCTGTTTTTT.